This T cell receptor beta chain was sequenced for a study of T-cell reconstitution after alpha-beta-depleted transplantation in children (dated by TCRdb to about 2016). Study-wide context: The study quantitatively tracked T-cell immune reconstitution after TCRalphabeta/CD19-depleted allogeneic hematopoietic cell transplantation in children using TCR repertoire profiling.

Based on the germline V gene, the CDR1 and CDR2 sequences are KGHSH and LQKENI. Spanning cysteine to phenylalanine, the CDR3 consists of 16 amino acids. Just the 48-base CDR3 DNA is kept, in frame starting at base 1. Ends trimmed: V by 0 bases, J by 2 bases; bases unmatched to a gene: 2. This clonotype was found a few times. The target of this receptor is not known. Within one base of it there is no much larger clone, and no base qualities were kept. Libraries were made using PCR. These reads were obtained on an Illumina HiSeq 2500. TCR library preparation used molecular barcoding, with unique molecular identifiers applied to normalize quantification of the TCRbeta repertoire. TCRdb took the public reads, trimmed them with fastp at Q25, ran MiXCR for clone calling and kept in-frame beta chains. Identical CDR3 proteins give one entry, which carries the most common genes and DNA. Present in this sample are more than 150,000 distinct CDR3 sequences, approximately 14% of which were seen just once. Clones ranked in the top ten supply less than 15% of the sample.

The specimen was PBMCs from the stem cell graft donor, collected from the stem cell graft. The origin of this receptor is a human donor who donated a stem cell graft to a child with acute lymphoblastic leukemia. Recombination connected TRBV18 to TRBJ2-1, with 9 bases matching TRBD2. The DNA is as follows: TGTGCCAGCTCACCACCTAGCGGGAGACCCTACAATGAGCAGTTCTTC. The resulting protein is CASSPPSGRPYNEQFF.